The present TCR beta chain was sequenced within a study of blood T cell repertoires in COVID-19 (dated by TCRdb to the early 2020s). Turning to the overall study: Samples covering the acute and convalescent phases of COVID-19 were provided by collaborators in the United States, Italy and Spain. The prospective study material was composed of cDNA or gDNA derived from T cells, B-cell-depleted T cells, or PBMCs. Subjects who had been exposed to COVID-19, were actively infected with it, or had recovered from it provided the deeply sampled blood TCRbeta repertoires that made up the dataset. The repertoires were released in a freely available public database meant as a resource for research on the immune response to SARS-CoV-2. The samples were drawn from the first 160 participants of the ongoing ImmuneRACE study and from 1,254 subjects provided by 6 global collaborators. Nearly every sample came with metadata listing a de-identified subject ID, COVID-19 status, age in years and sex. Where available, HLA class I and class II types were obtained from metadata supplied by the sample provider rather than from assay-based typing. Broader findings and caveats from the paper: The quantity of clinical and demographic metadata differed by source and by participant and was supplied without curation.

Turning to this clone: Its antigen has not been determined. One base away there is no much larger clone; base qualities are not given.

Including the terminal cysteine and phenylalanine, the CDR3 comprises 14 residues. Only the CDR3 region is kept as DNA, spanning 42 bases read in frame from base 1. Sequences PRHDT (CDR1) and FYEKMQ (CDR2) are obtained from the germline V gene (reference sequence). V drops 0 bases and J drops 8 bases, leaving 11 bases in between. TCRbeta CDR3 regions were amplified from genomic DNA by means of the immunoSEQ Assay, a bias-controlled multiplex PCR. As for how the authors treated the data: The number of nucleated cells in each sample was estimated from the amplification of reference gene primers within the assay. To quantify the absolute abundance of each unique TCRbeta CDR3 rearrangement, sequence reads were collapsed and filtered. Productive Simpson clonality was computed per sample as the square root of Simpson's diversity index over productive rearrangements. TCRdb holds this immuneACCESS table with in-frame rearrangements only. Some clones are missing; in checked studies, unresolved V genes explain under half, and the rest has no known cause. V, J and clone size are those of that table, while D and trimming were read from the DNA. For this sample the table gives 98,000 or so clones, of which approximately 88% were detected only once. The ten largest clonotypes hold under 2.5% of the sample.

Collaborating institutions collected whole blood in K2EDTA tubes following their own protocols. Collaborator samples were shipped for TCRbeta analysis as frozen whole blood, isolated PBMCs, or DNA extracted from either sample type. The TCR originated in a human donor in a cohort sampled during active COVID-19. The chain is made from TRBV13 and TRBJ2-1, and TRBD1 may be the D gene, going by 5 matching bases. Sequencing was carried out using peripheral blood. The nucleotide sequence is given as TGTGCCAGCAGCTTAGGCCTCTCAGGGTATGAGCAGTTCTTC. Its protein reads: CASSLGLSGYEQFF.